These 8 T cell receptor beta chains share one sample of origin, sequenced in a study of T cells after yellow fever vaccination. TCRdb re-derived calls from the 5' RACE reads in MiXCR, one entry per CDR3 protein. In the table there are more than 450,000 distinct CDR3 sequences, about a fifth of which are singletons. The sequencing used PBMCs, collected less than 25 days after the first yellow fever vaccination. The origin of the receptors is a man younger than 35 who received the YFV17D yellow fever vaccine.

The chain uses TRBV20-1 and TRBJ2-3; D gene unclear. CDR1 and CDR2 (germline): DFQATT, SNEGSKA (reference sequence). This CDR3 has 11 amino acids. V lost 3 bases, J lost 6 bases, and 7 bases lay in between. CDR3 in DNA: TGCAGTGCTAGTGTGGAGGATACGCAGTATTTT. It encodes CSASVEDTQYF.

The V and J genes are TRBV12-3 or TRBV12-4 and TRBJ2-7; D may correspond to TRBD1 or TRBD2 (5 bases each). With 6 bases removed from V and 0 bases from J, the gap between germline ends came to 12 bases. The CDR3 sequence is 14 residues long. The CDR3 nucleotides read TGTGCCAGCAGAACCGCAGGGAGCTCCTACGAGCAGTACTTC. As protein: CASRTAGSSYEQYF.

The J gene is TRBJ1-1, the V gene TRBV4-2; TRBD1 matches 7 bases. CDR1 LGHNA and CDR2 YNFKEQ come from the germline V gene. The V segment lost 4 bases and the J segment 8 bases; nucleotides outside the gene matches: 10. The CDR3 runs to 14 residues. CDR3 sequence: CASSRGSRGKEAFF. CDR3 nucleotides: TGTGCCAGCAGCCGAGGGAGCAGGGGGAAAGAAGCTTTCTTT.

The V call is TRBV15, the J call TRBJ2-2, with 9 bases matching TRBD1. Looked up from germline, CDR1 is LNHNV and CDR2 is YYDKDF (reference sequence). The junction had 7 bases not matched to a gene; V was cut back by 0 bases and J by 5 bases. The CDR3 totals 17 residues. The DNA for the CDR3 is TGTGCCACCAGCAGAGATCTCACAGGGGGCAGGACCGGGGAGCTGTTTTTT. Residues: CATSRDLTGGRTGELFF.

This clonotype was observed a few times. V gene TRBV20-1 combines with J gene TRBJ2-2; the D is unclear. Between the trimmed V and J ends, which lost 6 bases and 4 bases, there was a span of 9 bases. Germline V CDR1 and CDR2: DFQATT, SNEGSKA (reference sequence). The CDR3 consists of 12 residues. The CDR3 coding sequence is TGCAGTGCGCCCACCTCCACCGGGGAGCTGTTTTTT. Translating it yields CSAPTSTGELFF.

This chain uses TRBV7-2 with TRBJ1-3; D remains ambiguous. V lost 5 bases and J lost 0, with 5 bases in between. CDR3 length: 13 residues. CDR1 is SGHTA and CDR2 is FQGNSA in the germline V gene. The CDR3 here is CASSPYSGNTIYF. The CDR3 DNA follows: TGTGCCAGCAGCCCCTACTCTGGAAACACCATATATTTT.

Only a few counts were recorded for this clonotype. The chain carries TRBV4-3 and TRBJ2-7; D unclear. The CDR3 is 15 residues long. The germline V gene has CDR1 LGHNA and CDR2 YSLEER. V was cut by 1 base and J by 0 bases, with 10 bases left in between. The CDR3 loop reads CASSQGMGGSYEQYV. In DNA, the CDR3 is TGCGCCAGCAGCCAAGGAATGGGCGGCTCCTACGAGCAGTACGTC.

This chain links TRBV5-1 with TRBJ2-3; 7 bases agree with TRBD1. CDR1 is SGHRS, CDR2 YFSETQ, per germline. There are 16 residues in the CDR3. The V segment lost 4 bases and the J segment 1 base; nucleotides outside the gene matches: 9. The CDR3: CASSGGITGGTDTQYF. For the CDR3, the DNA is TGCGCCAGCAGCGGAGGTATTACAGGGGGCACAGATACGCAGTATTTT. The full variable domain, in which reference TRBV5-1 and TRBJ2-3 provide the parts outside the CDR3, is KAGVTQTPRYLIKTRGQQVTLSCSPISGHRSVSWYQQTPGQGLQFLFEYFSETQRNKGNFPGRFSGRQFSNSRSEMNVSTLELGDSALYLCASSGGITGGTDTQYFGPGTRLTVL.